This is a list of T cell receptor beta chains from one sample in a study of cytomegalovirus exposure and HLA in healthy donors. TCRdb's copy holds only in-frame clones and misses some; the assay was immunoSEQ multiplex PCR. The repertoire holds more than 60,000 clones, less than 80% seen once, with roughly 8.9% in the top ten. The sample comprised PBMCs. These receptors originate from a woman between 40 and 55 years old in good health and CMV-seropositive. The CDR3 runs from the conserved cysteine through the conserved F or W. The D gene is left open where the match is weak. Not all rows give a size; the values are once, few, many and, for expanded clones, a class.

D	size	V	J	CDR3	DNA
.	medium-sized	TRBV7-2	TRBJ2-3	CASSRRDSSLYTQYF	TGTGCCAGCAGCAGACGGGACTCCTCCTTGTATACGCAGTATTTT
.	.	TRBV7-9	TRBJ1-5	CASSRVYGDNYSNQPQHF	TGTGCCAGCAGCCGAGTTTATGGGGACAACTATAGCAATCAGCCCCAGCATTTT
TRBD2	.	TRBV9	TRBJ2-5	CASSQSIAGGGETQYF	TGTGCCAGCAGCCAATCCATAGCGGGGGGCGGAGAGACCCAGTACTTC
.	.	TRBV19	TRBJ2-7	CASSIGQHYEQYF	TGTGCCAGTAGTATAGGACAACACTACGAGCAGTACTTC
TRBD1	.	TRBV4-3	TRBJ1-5	CASSQAITGDKPQHF	TGCGCCAGCAGCCAAGCGATCACAGGGGATAAGCCCCAGCATTTT
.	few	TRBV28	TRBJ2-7	CASSKSPGYEQYF	TGTGCCAGCAGCAAAAGTCCCGGCTACGAGCAGTACTTC
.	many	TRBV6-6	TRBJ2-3	CASSYGGAADTQYF	TGTGCCAGCAGTTACGGGGGGGCGGCAGATACGCAGTATTTT
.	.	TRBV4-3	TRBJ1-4	CASSQDMQGEKLFF	TGCGCCAGCAGCCAAGATATGCAGGGCGAAAAACTGTTTTTT
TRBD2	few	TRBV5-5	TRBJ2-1	CASSLVQRGGHEQFF	TGTGCCAGCAGCTTGGTGCAGCGGGGGGGCCACGAGCAGTTCTTC
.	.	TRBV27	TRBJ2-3	CAGSSQIEDTQYF	TGTGCCGGCAGTTCTCAAATCGAGGATACGCAGTATTTT
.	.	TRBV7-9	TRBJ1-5	CASSALGQGNQPQHF	TGTGCCAGCAGCGCCCTAGGGCAGGGAAATCAGCCCCAGCATTTT
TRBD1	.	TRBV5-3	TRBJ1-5	CARSQKWTRDRGQPQHF	TGTGCCAGAAGCCAAAAATGGACCCGGGACAGGGGTCAGCCCCAGCATTTT
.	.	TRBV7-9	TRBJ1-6	CASSLVSGNSPLHF	TGTGCCAGCAGCTTAGTATCAGGGAATTCACCCCTCCACTTT
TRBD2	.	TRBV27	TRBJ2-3	CASIPRPSGGTLMGTDTQYF	TGTGCCAGCATTCCCAGGCCTAGCGGGGGGACCCTCATGGGCACAGATACGCAGTATTTT
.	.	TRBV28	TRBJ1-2	CASSYGGGGYTF	TGTGCCAGCAGCTACGGCGGGGGTGGCTACACCTTC
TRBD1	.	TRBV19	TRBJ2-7	CASRAGTGGSYEQYF	TGTGCCAGTAGGGCCGGGACAGGGGGCTCCTACGAGCAGTACTTC
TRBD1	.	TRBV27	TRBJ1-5	CATKQTGGNQPQHF	TGTGCCACCAAACAAACAGGGGGCAATCAGCCCCAGCATTTT
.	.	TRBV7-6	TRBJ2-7	CASSFDGYEQYF	TGTGCCAGCAGCTTCGACGGGTACGAGCAGTACTTC
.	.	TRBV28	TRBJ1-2	CASGGMGGYTF	TGTGCCAGCGGAGGGATGGGAGGCTACACCTTC
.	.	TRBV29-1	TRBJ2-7	CSVEGKGAPYEQYF	TGCAGCGTTGAAGGAAAGGGAGCGCCCTACGAGCAGTACTTC
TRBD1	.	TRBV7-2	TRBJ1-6	CASSLGRQGVNSPLHF	TGTGCCAGCAGCTTAGGCCGTCAGGGGGTTAATTCACCCCTCCACTTT
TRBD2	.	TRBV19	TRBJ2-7	CASSNGGYPYEQYF	TGTGCCAGTAGTAACGGGGGGTATCCCTACGAGCAGTACTTC
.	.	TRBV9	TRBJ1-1	CASSEGMNTEAFF	TGTGCCAGCAGCGAGGGGATGAACACTGAAGCTTTCTTT
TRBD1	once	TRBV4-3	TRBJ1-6	CASSQDWDSSAPLHF	TGCGCCAGCAGCCAAGACTGGGACAGCTCGGCACCCCTCCACTTT
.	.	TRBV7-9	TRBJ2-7	CASSAAYEQYF	TGTGCCAGCAGCGCGGCCTACGAGCAGTACTTC
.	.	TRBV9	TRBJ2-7	CASSVGGSYEQYF	TGTGCCAGCAGCGTAGGCGGGTCCTACGAGCAGTACTTC
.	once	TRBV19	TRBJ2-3	CASSPGGGWGTDTQYF	TGTGCCAGTAGCCCCGGTGGGGGCTGGGGCACAGATACGCAGTATTTT
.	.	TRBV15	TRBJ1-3	CATSRDRGVSGNTIYF	TGTGCCACCAGCAGAGATCGGGGGGTTTCTGGAAACACCATATATTTT
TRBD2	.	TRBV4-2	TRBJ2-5	CASSPGGLAGGQETQYF	TGTGCCAGCAGCCCGGGGGGGCTAGCGGGGGGGCAAGAGACCCAGTACTTC
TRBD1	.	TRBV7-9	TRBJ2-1	CASSKAGTGLSSEQFF	TGTGCCAGCAGCAAAGCCGGGACAGGGCTTAGTAGTGAGCAGTTCTTC
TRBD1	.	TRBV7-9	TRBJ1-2	CSSSLEGTDYGYTF	TGTTCCAGCAGCTTAGAGGGGACAGACTATGGCTACACCTTC
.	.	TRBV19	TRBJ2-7	CASSPYLADSTEQYF	TGTGCCAGTAGTCCTTATCTGGCGGACAGTACCGAGCAGTACTTC
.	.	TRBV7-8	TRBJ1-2	CASSTKQGPYGYTF	TGTGCCAGCAGCACCAAACAGGGCCCCTATGGCTACACCTTC
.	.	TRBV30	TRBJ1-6	CAWSVGGDHLPLHF	TGTGCCTGGAGTGTGGGCGGGGACCACCTCCCCCTCCACTTT
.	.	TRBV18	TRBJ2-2	CASSRQRQVNTGELFF	TGTGCCAGCTCACGGCAAAGACAAGTGAACACCGGGGAGCTGTTTTTT
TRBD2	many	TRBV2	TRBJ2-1	CASSLQFSGGANEQFF	TGTGCCAGCAGTTTACAATTCAGCGGGGGTGCCAATGAGCAGTTCTTC
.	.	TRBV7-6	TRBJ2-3	CASSFLGGAQGGADTQYF	TGTGCCAGCAGCTTTCTAGGGGGTGCGCAGGGGGGAGCAGATACGCAGTATTTT
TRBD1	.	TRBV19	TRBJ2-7	CASSIAPGQVSYEQYF	TGTGCCAGTAGTATAGCCCCGGGACAGGTGTCTTACGAGCAGTACTTC
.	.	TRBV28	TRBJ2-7	CASIDPVAALSEQYF	TGTGCCAGCATCGACCCGGTAGCGGCCCTCTCCGAGCAGTACTTC
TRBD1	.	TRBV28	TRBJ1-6	CASRPDRVSPLHF	TGTGCCAGCAGACCGGACAGGGTTTCACCCCTCCACTTT
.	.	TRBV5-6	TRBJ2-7	CASSLAAPGEQYF	TGTGCCAGCAGCTTGGCCGCTCCGGGTGAGCAGTACTTC
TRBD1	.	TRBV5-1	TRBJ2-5	CASSSSGTAKETQYF	TGCGCCAGCAGTTCTTCTGGGACAGCCAAAGAGACCCAGTACTTC
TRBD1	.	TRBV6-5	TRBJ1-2	CASSPDRGIGYTF	TGTGCCAGCAGTCCTGACAGGGGGATTGGCTACACCTTC
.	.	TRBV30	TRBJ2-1	CAWSPDAGLYNEQFF	TGTGCCTGGAGTCCGGACGCGGGACTTTACAATGAGCAGTTCTTC
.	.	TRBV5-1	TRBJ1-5	CASSLGETPYSNQPQHF	TGCGCCAGCAGCTTGGGTGAGACACCCTATAGCAATCAGCCCCAGCATTTT
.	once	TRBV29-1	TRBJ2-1	CSVIREIAYNEQFF	TGCAGCGTTATTCGGGAGATTGCCTACAATGAGCAGTTCTTC
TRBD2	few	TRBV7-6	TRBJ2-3	CASSLVGGGGIADTQYF	TGTGCCAGCAGCTTAGTGGGTGGCGGGGGGATAGCAGATACGCAGTATTTT
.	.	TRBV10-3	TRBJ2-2	CAISEQVANTGELFF	TGTGCCATCAGTGAACAGGTCGCGAACACCGGGGAGCTGTTTTTT
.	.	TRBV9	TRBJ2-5	CASSPRSYQETQYF	TGTGCCAGCAGCCCTCGGTCCTACCAAGAGACCCAGTACTTC
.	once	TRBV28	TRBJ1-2	CASSWGGPTNYGYTF	TGTGCCAGCAGCTGGGGGGGGCCCACTAACTATGGCTACACCTTC
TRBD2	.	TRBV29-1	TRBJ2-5	CSVGVSRGVRETQYF	TGCAGCGTTGGGGTCTCGCGGGGGGTAAGAGAGACCCAGTACTTC
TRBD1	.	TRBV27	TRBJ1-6	CASRVSDRGHNSPLHF	TGTGCCAGCAGGGTCTCGGACAGGGGGCATAATTCACCCCTCCACTTT
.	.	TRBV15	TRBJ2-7	CATSRDQGQPVHEQYF	TGTGCCACCAGCAGAGACCAAGGACAGCCTGTCCACGAGCAGTACTTC
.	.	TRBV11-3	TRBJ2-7	CASSLSWDTKGEQYF	TGTGCCAGCAGCTTATCGTGGGACACCAAAGGGGAGCAGTACTTC
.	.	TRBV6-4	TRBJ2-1	CASSANNEQFF	TGTGCCAGCAGCGCGAACAATGAGCAGTTCTTC
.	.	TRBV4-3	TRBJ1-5	CASSQGGGDQPQHF	TGCGCCAGCAGCCAAGGGGGGGGAGACCAGCCCCAGCATTTT
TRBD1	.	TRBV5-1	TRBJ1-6	CASSTGTGDNSPLHF	TGCGCCAGCAGCACTGGGACAGGGGATAATTCACCCCTCCACTTT
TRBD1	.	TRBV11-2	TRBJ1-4	CASSPRGQGASSSNEKLFF	TGTGCCAGCAGCCCAAGAGGGCAGGGGGCTTCCTCTTCTAATGAAAAACTGTTTTTT
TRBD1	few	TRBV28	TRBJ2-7	CASKSVGQAAITQYF	TGTGCCAGCAAAAGTGTGGGACAGGCCGCTATAACGCAGTACTTC